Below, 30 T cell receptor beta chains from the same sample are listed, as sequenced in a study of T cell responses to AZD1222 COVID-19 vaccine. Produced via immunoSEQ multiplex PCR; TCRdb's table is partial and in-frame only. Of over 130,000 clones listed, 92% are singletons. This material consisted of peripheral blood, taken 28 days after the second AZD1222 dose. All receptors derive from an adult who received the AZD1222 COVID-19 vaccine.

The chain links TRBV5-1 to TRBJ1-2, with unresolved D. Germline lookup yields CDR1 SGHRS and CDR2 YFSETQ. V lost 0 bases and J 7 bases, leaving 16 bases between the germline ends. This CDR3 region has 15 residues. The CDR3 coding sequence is TGCGCCAGCAGCTTGGGATGGCCCTCAGGTGGTGGCTACACCTTC. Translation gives CASSLGWPSGGGYTF. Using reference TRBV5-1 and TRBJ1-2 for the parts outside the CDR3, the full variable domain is KAGVTQTPRYLIKTRGQQVTLSCSPISGHRSVSWYQQTPGQGLQFLFEYFSETQRNKGNFPGRFSGRQFSNSRSEMNVSTLELGDSALYLCASSLGWPSGGGYTFGSGTRLTVV.

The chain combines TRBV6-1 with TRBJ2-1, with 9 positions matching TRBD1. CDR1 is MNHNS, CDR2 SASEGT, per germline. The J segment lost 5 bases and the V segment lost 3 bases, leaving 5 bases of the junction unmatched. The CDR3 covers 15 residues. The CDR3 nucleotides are TGTGCCAGCAGTGACCTGGGACAGGGAGACAATGAGCAGTTCTTC. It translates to CASSDLGQGDNEQFF.

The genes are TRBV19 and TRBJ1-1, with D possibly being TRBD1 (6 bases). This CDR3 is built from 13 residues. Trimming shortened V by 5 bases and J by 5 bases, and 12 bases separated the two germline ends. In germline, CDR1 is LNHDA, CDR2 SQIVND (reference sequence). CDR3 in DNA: TGTGCCAGTAGTTCGGCAGGGGTTACTGAAGCTTTCTTT. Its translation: CASSSAGVTEAFF.

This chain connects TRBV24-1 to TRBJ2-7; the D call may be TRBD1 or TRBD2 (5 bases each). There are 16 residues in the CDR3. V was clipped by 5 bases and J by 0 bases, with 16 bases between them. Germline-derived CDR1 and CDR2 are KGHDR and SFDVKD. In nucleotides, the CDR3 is TGTGCCACCAGTGCCCGGGACCCGGGGAGCTCCTACGAGCAGTACTTC. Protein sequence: CATSARDPGSSYEQYF.

In DNA, the CDR3 is TGTGCCAGCAGTTACTCACCGGGGCTTGGACAGCCCCAGCATTTT. Protein sequence: CASSYSPGLGQPQHF. This chain joins TRBV6-5 and TRBJ1-5; TRBD1 is a possible D gene (5 bases). The V gene's germline CDR1 is MNHEY and CDR2 SVGAGI. The CDR3 is 15 residues long. Trimming removed 0 bases from V and 7 bases from J, with 13 bases in between.

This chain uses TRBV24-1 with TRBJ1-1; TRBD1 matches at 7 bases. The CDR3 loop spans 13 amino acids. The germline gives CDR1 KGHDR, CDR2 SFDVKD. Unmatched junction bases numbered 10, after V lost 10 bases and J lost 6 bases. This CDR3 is CATKGQERSEAFF. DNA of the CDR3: TGTGCCACTAAAGGACAGGAGAGGTCTGAAGCTTTCTTT.

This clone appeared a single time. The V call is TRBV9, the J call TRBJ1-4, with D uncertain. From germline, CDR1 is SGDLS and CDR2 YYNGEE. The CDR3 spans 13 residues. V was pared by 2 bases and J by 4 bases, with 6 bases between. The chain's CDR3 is CASSVSLNEKLFF. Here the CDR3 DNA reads TGTGCCAGCAGCGTTTCCCTTAATGAAAAACTGTTTTTT.

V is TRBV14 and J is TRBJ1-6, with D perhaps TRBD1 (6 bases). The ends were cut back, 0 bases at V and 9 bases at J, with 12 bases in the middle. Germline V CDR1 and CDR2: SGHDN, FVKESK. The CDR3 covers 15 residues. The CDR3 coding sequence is TGTGCCAGCAGCCAAGAACCGGGGGCCTTTTCACCCCTCCACTTT. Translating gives CASSQEPGAFSPLHF.

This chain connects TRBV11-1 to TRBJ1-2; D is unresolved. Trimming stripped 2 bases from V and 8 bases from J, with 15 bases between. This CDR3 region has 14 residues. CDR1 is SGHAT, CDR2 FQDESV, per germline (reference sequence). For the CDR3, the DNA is TGTGCCAGCAGCTTATTTGGCGAGGACGGAGGCTACACCTTC. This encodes CASSLFGEDGGYTF. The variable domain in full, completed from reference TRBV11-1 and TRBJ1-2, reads EAEVAQSPRYKITEKSQAVAFWCDPISGHATLYWYRQILGQGPELLVQFQDESVVDDSQLPKDRFSAERLKGVDSTLKIQPAELGDSAMYLCASSLFGEDGGYTFGSGTRLTVV.

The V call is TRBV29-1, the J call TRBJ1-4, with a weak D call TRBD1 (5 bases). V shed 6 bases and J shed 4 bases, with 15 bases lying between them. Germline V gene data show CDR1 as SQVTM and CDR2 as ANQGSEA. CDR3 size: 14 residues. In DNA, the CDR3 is TGCAGCGTCGCTACTGGGGGGTATAATGAAAAACTGTTTTTT. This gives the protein CSVATGGYNEKLFF.

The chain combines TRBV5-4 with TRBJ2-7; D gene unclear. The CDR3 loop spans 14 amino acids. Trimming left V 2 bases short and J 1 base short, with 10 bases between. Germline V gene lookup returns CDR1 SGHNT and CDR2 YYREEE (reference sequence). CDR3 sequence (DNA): TGTGCCAGCAGCTTCACAGCACCTTCCTACGAGCAGTACTTC. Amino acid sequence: CASSFTAPSYEQYF.

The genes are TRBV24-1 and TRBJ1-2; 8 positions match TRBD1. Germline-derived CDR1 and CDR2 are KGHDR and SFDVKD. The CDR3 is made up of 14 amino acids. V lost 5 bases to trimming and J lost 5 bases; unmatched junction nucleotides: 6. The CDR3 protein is CATSGTGQDYGYTF. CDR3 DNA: TGTGCCACCAGTGGGACGGGACAGGATTATGGCTACACCTTC.

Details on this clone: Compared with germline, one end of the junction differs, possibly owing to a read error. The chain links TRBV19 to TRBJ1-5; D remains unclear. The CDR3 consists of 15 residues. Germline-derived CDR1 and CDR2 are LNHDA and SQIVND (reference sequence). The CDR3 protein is CAGSIQSNSNQPQHF. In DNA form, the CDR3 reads TGTGCCGGTAGTATTCAGAGTAATAGCAATCAGCCCCAGCATTTT.

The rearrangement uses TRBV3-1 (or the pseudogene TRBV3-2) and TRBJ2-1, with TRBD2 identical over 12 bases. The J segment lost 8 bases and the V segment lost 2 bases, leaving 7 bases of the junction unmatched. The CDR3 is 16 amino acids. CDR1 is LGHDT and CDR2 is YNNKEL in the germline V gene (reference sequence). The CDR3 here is CASSQLTSGGGDEQFF. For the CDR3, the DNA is TGTGCCAGCAGCCAATTGACTAGCGGGGGCGGGGATGAGCAGTTCTTC.

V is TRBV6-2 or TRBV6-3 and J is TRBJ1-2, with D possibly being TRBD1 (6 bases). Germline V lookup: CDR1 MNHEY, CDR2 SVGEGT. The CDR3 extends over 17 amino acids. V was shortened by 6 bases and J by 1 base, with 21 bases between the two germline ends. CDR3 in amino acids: CASSRRQQGLYNYGYTF. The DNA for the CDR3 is TGTGCCAGCAGCAGACGGCAACAGGGATTGTATAACTATGGCTACACCTTC.

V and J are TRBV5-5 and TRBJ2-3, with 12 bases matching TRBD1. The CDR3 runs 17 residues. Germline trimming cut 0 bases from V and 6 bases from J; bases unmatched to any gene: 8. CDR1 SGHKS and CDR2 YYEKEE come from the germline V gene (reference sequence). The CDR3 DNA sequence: TGTGCCAGCAGCTTGGAACCGGGACAGGGGGCAACTGATACGCAGTATTTT. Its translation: CASSLEPGQGATDTQYF. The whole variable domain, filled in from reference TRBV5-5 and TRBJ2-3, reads DAGVTQSPTHLIKTRGQQVTLRCSPISGHKSVSWYQQVLGQGPQFIFQYYEKEERGRGNFPDRFSARQFPNYSSELNVNALLLGDSALYLCASSLEPGQGATDTQYFGPGTRLTVL.

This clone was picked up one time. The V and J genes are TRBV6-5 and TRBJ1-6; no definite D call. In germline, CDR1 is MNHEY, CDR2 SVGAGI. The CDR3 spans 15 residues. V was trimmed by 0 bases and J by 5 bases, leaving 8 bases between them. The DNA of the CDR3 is TGTGCCAGCAGTTACTCACGGGGTCATAATTCACCCCTCCACTTT. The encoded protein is CASSYSRGHNSPLHF.

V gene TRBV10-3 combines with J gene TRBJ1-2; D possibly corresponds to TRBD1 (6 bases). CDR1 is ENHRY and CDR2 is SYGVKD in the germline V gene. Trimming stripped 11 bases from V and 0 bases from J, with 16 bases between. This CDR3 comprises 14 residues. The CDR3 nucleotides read TGTGCCGTCGATCCGGGACAATCTAACTATGGCTACACCTTC. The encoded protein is CAVDPGQSNYGYTF.

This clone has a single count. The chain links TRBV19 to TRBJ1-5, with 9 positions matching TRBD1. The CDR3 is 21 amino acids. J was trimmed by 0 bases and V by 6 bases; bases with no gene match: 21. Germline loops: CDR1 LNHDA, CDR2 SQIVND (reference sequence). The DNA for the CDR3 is TGTGCCAGTAGCCTGAACCGGGACAGGGTGGACGTTGGGTATAGCAATCAGCCCCAGCATTTT. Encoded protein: CASSLNRDRVDVGYSNQPQHF.

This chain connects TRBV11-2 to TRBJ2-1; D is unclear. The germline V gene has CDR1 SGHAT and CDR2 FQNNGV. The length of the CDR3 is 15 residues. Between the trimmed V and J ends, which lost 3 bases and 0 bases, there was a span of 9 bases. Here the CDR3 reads CASSFGGSSYNEQFF. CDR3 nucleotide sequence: TGTGCCAGCAGCTTCGGCGGCAGCTCCTACAATGAGCAGTTCTTC.

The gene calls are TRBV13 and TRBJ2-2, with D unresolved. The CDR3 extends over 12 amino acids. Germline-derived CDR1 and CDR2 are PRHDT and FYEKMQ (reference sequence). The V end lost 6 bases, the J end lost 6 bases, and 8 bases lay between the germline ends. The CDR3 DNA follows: TGTGCCAGCAGTTCAGAGTCCGGGGAGCTGTTTTTT. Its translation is CASSSESGELFF. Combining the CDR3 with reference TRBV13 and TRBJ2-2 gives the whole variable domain AAGVIQSPRHLIKEKRETATLKCYPIPRHDTVYWYQQGPGQDPQFLISFYEKMQSDKGSIPDRFSAQQFSDYHSELNMSSLELGDSALYFCASSSESGELFFGEGSRLTVL.

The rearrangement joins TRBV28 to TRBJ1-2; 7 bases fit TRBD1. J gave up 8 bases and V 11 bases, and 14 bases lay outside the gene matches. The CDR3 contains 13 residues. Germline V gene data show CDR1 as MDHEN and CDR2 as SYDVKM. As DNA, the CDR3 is TGTGCCGGACAGGACAGGAGCGCACCGGGCTACACCTTC. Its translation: CAGQDRSAPGYTF.

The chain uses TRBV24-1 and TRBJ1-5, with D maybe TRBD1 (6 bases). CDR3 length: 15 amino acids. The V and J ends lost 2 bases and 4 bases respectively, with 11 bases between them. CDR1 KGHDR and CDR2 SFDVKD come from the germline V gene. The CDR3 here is CATSDWGQGNQPQHF. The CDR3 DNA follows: TGTGCCACCAGTGATTGGGGGCAGGGTAATCAGCCCCAGCATTTT.

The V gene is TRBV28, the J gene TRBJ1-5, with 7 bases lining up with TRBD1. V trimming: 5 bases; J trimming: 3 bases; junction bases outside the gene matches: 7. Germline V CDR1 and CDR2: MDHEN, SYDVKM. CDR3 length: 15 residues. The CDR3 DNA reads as TGTGCCAGCAGTCAAGGGACAGCGTACAATCAGCCCCAGCATTTT. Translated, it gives CASSQGTAYNQPQHF.

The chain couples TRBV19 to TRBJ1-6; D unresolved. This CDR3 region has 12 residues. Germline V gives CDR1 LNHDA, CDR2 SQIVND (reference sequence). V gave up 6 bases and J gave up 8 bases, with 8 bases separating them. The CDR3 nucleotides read TGTGCCAGTAGGAACTGGGATTCACCCCTCCACTTT. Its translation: CASRNWDSPLHF.

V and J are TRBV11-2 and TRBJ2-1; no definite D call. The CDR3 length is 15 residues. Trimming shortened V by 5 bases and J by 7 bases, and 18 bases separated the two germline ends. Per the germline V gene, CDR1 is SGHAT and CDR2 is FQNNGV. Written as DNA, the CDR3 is TGTGCCAGCAGCCCGACTGGCAGTGTTTGGAATGAGCAGTTCTTC. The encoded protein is CASSPTGSVWNEQFF.

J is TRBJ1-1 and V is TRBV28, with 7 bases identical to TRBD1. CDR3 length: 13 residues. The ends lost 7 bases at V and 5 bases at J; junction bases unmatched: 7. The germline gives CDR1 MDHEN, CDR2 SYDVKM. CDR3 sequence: CASNTGVWTEAFF. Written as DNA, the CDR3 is TGTGCCAGCAACACAGGGGTCTGGACTGAAGCTTTCTTT.

The CDR3 reads CASSEQGRNYGYTF. DNA for the CDR3: TGTGCCAGCAGTGAACAGGGTCGAAACTATGGCTACACCTTC. The V call is TRBV2, the J call TRBJ1-2; D is perhaps TRBD1 (5 bases). V was cut by 2 bases and J by 2 bases, with 9 bases left in between. Germline V gene data show CDR1 as SNHLY and CDR2 as FYNNEI. CDR3 length equals 14 residues.

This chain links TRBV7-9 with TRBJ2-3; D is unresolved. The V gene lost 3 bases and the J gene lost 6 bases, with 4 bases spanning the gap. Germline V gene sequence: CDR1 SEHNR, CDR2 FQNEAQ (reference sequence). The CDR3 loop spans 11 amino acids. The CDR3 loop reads CASSLSDTQYF. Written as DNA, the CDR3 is TGTGCCAGCAGCTTGTCCGATACGCAGTATTTT.

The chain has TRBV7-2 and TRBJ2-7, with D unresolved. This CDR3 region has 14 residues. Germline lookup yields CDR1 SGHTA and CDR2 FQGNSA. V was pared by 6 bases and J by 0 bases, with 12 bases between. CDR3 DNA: TGTGCCAGCAGGCCAGGTTCTACCTCCTACGAGCAGTACTTC. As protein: CASRPGSTSYEQYF.